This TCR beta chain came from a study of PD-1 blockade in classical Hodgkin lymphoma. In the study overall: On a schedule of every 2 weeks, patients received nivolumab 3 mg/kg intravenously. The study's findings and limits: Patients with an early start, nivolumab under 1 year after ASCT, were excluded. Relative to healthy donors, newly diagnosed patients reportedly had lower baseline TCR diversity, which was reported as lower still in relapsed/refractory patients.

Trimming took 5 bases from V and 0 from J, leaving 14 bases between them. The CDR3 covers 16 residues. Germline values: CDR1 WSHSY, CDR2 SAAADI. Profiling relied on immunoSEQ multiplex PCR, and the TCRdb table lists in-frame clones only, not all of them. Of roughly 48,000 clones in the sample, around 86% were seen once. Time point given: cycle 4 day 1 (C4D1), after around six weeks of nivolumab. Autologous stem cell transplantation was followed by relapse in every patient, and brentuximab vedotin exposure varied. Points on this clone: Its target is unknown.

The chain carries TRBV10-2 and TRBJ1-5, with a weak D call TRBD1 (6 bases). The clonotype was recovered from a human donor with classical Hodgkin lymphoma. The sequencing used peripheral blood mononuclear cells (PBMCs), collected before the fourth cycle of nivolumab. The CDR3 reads CASSLDRQYSNQPQHF. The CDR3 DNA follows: TGCGCCAGCAGTCTGGACAGACAGTATAGCAATCAGCCCCAGCATTTT.